This T cell receptor (beta chain) is from a study of blood T cell repertoires in COVID-19. On the study more broadly: Samples taken during acute and convalescent COVID-19 were collected in the United States, Italy and Spain.

This clone has a handful of counts. Here immunoSEQ multiplex PCR was the method, and the copy in TCRdb shows in-frame clones only, minus some. The sample yields 200,000 to 250,000 clones, about four fifths seen once. Trimming cost V 5 bases and J 1 base; bases outside gene matches: 12. Germline V gene sequence: CDR1 SGHNT, CDR2 YENEEA. The CDR3 is 17 amino acids. Those who participated ranged in age from roughly 18 to 95 years and resided in roughly 26 US areas. The genes are TRBV11-3 and TRBJ1-1, with TRBD1 matching over 8 bases. Sequenced material: PBMCs or T cells enriched from blood (not recorded which). This TCR was recovered from a man between 60 and 75 years old who had recovered from COVID-19. This chain's CDR3 is CASSPQAAGQGNTEAFF. Written as DNA, the CDR3 is TGTGCCAGCAGCCCCCAGGCCGCAGGACAGGGGAACACTGAAGCTTTCTTT.